The 8 T cell receptor beta chains in this list originate from one sample, sequenced in a study of OX40 agonist ivuxolimab in advanced cancers. Produced via immunoSEQ multiplex PCR; TCRdb's table is partial and in-frame only. The repertoire includes about 53,000 clones, roughly 80% of them detected once, and roughly 1.2% sits in the top ten. Sequencing used CD4+ or CD8+ T cells sorted from blood, obtained in a trial of the OX40 agonist ivuxolimab. The receptor set was obtained from an adult with an advanced solid tumor such as melanoma, head and neck, liver or kidney cancer.

This clone was detected only a few times. The V call is TRBV5-1, the J call TRBJ2-1; 13 nucleotides match TRBD2. From germline, CDR1 is SGHRS and CDR2 YFSETQ. The CDR3 is 15 amino acids. J was trimmed by 10 bases and V by 4 bases; bases with no gene match: 8. For the CDR3, the DNA is TGCGCCAGCAGCCTAACTAGCGGGGGGGCCCGGGAGCAGTTCTTC. It yields the protein CASSLTSGGAREQFF.

The chain combines TRBV10-3 with TRBJ2-5, with D possibly TRBD2 on 5 matching bases. The CDR3 has 13 amino acids. Germline loops: CDR1 ENHRY, CDR2 SYGVKD. The V and J ends lost 4 bases and 5 bases respectively, with 11 bases between them. The CDR3 is CAISGASRETQYF. The CDR3 DNA reads TGTGCCATCAGTGGGGCTAGCCGGGAGACCCAGTACTTC.

The chain combines TRBV11-3 with TRBJ2-2; 10 positions agree with TRBD2. V lost 5 bases, J lost 5 bases, and 5 bases stayed unmatched. The CDR3 runs to 15 residues. The germline CDR1 and CDR2 sequences are SGHNT and YENEEA. The CDR3 region has the DNA TGTGCCAGCAGCCCCGGGACTAGCGATACCGGGGAGCTGTTTTTT. Translated: CASSPGTSDTGELFF.

The chain employs TRBV5-1 and TRBJ1-4; TRBD1 might be the D (5 bases). Deletions cut 2 bases from V and 5 bases from J, with 19 bases between. Germline V gene sequence: CDR1 SGHRS, CDR2 YFSETQ. The CDR3 is 17 residues long. The CDR3 loop is CASSLRATGTVNEKLFF. The CDR3 DNA is TGCGCCAGCAGCTTAAGGGCCACGGGGACGGTAAATGAAAAACTGTTTTTT.

This clone was counted at least ten times. J is TRBJ2-1 and V is TRBV7-3; TRBD2 aligns across 10 bases. The CDR3 totals 15 residues. After removal of 4 bases from V and 6 bases from J, the junction contained 6 bases not matched to a gene. Per germline, CDR1 SGHTA and CDR2 FQGTGA. The CDR3 spells CASSSGLAESNEQFF. DNA for the CDR3: TGTGCCAGCAGCTCCGGACTAGCGGAGTCCAATGAGCAGTTCTTC.

The chain joins TRBV18 to TRBJ2-7; D perhaps matches TRBD1 (7 bases). The CDR3 runs 17 residues. Trimming left V 3 bases short and J 5 bases short, with 23 bases between. Germline V gene lookup returns CDR1 KGHSH and CDR2 LQKENI. The CDR3: CASSPGLKTTGRNEQYF. The CDR3 region has the DNA TGTGCCAGCTCACCGGGACTGAAAACGACAGGGCGCAACGAGCAGTACTTC.

The chain uses TRBV6-1 and TRBJ2-5; perhaps TRBD2 as D (6 bases). CDR3 length equals 13 residues. The germline V gene has CDR1 MNHNS and CDR2 SASEGT. Trimming pared 4 bases from V and 4 bases from J, leaving 10 bases between. CDR3 residues: CASSGPGGETQYF. CDR3 nucleotide sequence: TGTGCCAGCAGTGGCCCCGGGGGAGAGACCCAGTACTTC.

This clone occurred once. The CDR3 is CASSQALGQGYEQYF. The CDR3 DNA sequence: TGCGCCAGCAGCCAAGCCCTCGGACAGGGCTACGAGCAGTACTTC. V gene TRBV4-1 combines with J gene TRBJ2-7, with 8 bases lining up with TRBD1. V dropped 1 base and J dropped 3; count of bases not matched to a gene: 5. The CDR3 covers 15 residues. Germline V gives CDR1 MGHRA, CDR2 YSYEKL.